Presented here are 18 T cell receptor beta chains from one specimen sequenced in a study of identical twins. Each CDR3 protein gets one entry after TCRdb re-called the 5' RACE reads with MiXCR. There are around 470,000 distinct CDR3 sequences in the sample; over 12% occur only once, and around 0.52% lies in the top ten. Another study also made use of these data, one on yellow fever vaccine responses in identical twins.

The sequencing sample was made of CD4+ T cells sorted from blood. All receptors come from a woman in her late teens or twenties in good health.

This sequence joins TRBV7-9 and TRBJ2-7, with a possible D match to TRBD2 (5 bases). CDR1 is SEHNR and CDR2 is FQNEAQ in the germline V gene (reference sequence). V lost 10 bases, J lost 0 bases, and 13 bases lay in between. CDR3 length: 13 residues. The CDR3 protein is CAIEAERSYEQYF. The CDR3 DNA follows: TGTGCCATAGAAGCGGAGCGCTCCTACGAGCAGTACTTC.

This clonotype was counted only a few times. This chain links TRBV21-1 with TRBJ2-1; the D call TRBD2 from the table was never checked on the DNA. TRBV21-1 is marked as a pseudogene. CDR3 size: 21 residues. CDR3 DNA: TGTGCCAGCAGCAATCCCCCCCGCCGGGGGACTAGCGAGCACGGTTACAATGAGCAGTTCTTC. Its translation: CASSNPPRRGTSEHGYNEQFF.

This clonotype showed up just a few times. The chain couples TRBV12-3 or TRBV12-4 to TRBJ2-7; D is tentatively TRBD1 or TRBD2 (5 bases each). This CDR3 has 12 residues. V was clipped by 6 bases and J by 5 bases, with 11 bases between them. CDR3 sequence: CASRTRGHEQYF. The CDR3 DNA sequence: TGTGCCAGCAGGACTCGGGGCCACGAGCAGTACTTC.

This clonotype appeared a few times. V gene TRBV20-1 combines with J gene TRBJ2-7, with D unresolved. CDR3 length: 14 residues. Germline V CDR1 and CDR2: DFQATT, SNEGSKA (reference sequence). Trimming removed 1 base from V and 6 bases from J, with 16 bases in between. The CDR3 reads CSARGASSVFEQYF. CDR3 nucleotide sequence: TGCAGTGCTAGAGGGGCTAGTAGTGTGTTCGAGCAGTACTTC.

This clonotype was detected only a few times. In nucleotides, the CDR3 is TGCGCCAGCAGCTCGAAGGGGGAAGCGTCCGGGGAGCTGTTTTTT. The encoded protein is CASSSKGEASGELFF. The chain carries TRBV5-1 and TRBJ2-2; D may be TRBD1 (6 bases). Trimming shortened V by 3 bases and J by 6 bases, and 15 bases separated the two germline ends. Germline V gene sequence: CDR1 SGHRS, CDR2 YFSETQ. The CDR3 runs 15 residues.

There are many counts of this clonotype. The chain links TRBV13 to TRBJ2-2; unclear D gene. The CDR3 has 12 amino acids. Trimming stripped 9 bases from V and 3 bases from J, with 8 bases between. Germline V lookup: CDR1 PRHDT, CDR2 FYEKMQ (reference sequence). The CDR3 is CASARYTGELFF. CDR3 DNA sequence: TGTGCCAGTGCGAGATACACCGGGGAGCTGTTTTTT. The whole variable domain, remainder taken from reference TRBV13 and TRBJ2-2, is AAGVIQSPRHLIKEKRETATLKCYPIPRHDTVYWYQQGPGQDPQFLISFYEKMQSDKGSIPDRFSAQQFSDYHSELNMSSLELGDSALYFCASARYTGELFFGEGSRLTVL.

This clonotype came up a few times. The CDR3: CSAPGTSGYNEQFF. The CDR3 DNA reads TGCAGTGCTCCCGGGACTAGCGGATACAATGAGCAGTTCTTC. The V call is TRBV20-1, the J call TRBJ2-1; TRBD2 agrees at 11 bases. This CDR3 contains 14 residues. CDR1 is DFQATT, CDR2 SNEGSKA, per germline (reference sequence). The V gene end was trimmed by 5 bases and the J gene end by 4 bases; junction bases not matched to a gene: 4.

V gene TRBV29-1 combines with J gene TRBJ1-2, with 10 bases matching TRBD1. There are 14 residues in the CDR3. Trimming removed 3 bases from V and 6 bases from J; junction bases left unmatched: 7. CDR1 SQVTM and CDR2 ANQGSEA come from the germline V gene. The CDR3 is CSVDRTGGTHGYTF. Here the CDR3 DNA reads TGCAGCGTTGACAGGACAGGGGGGACGCATGGCTACACCTTC.

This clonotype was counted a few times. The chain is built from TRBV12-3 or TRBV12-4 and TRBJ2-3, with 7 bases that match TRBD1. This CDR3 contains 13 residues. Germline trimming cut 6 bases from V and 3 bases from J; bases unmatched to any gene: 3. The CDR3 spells CASRDRVTDTQYF. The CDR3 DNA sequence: TGTGCCAGCAGAGACAGGGTAACAGATACGCAGTATTTT.

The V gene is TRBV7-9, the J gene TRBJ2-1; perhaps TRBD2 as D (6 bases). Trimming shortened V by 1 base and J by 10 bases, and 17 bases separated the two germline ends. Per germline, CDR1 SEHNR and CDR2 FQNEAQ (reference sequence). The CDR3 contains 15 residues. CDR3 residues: CASSLGEVRREEQFF. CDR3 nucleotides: TGTGCCAGCAGCTTAGGGGAGGTGAGGCGTGAAGAGCAGTTCTTC.

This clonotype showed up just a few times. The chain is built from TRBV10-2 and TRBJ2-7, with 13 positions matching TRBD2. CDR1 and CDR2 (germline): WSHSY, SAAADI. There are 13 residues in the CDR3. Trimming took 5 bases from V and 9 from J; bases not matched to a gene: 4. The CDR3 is CASSTGTSGVQYF. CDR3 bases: TGCGCCAGCAGTACCGGGACTAGCGGGGTGCAGTACTTC.

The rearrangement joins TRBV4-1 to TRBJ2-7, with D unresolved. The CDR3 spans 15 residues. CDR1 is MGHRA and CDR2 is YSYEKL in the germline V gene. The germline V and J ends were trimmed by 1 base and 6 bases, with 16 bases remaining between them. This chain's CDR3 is CASSQVSLTEGEQYF. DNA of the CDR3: TGCGCCAGCAGCCAAGTCTCACTGACGGAAGGCGAGCAGTACTTC.

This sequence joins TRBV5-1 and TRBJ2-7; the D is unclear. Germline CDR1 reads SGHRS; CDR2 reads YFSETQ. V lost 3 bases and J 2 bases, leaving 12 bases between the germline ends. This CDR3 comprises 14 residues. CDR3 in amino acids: CASSSQPGTYEQYF. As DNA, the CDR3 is TGCGCCAGCAGCTCCCAACCAGGTACCTACGAGCAGTACTTC.

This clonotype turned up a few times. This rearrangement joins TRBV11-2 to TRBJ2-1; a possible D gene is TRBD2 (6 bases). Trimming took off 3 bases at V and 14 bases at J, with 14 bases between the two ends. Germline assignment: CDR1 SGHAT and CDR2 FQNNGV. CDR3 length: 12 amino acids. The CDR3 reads CASSLGGVAEFF. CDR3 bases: TGTGCCAGCAGCTTGGGCGGGGTAGCAGAGTTCTTC.

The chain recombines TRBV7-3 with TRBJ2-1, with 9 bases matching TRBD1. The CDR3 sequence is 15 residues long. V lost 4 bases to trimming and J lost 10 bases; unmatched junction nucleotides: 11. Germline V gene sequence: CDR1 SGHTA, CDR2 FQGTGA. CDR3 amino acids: CASSSRGTGISEQFF. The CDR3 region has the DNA TGTGCCAGCAGCTCCAGGGGGACAGGGATCTCAGAGCAGTTCTTC.

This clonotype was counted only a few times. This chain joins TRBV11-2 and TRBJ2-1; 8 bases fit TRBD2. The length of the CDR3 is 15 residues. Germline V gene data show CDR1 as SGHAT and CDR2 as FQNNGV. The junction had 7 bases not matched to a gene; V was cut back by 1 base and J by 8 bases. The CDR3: CASSLGAGGKYEQFF. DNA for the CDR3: TGTGCCAGCAGCTTAGGTGCGGGAGGAAAGTATGAGCAGTTCTTC. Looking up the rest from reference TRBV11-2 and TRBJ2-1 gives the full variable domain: EAGVAQSPRYKIIEKRQSVAFWCNPISGHATLYWYQQILGQGPKLLIQFQNNGVVDDSQLPKDRFSAERLKGVDSTLKIQPAKLEDSAVYLCASSLGAGGKYEQFFGPGTRLTVL.

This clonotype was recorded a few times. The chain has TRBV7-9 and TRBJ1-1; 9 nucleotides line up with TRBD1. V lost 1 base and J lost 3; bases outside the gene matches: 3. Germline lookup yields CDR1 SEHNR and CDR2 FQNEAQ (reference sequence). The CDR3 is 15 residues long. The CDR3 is CASSLGDRVHTEAFF. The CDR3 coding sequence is TGTGCCAGCAGCTTAGGGGACAGGGTACACACTGAAGCTTTCTTT. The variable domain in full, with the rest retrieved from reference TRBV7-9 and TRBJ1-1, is DTGVSQNPRHKITKRGQNVTFRCDPISEHNRLYWYRQTLGQGPEFLTYFQNEAQLEKSRLLSDRFSAERPKGSFSTLEIQRTEQGDSAMYLCASSLGDRVHTEAFFGQGTRLTVV.

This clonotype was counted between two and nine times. The CDR3 DNA sequence: TGTGCCAGCAGTTTCACAGGGGGCTCTGAAGCTTTCTTT. This sequence encodes CASSFTGGSEAFF. The chain has TRBV7-3 and TRBJ1-1, with TRBD1 identical over 9 bases. The CDR3 is 13 residues long. Germline CDR1 reads SGHTA; CDR2 reads FQGTGA. V dropped 6 bases and J dropped 6; count of bases not matched to a gene: 5.